These T cell receptor beta chains were read from a single sample in a study of response to subunit inactivated influenza vaccine. A single record per CDR3 protein comes from TCRdb applying MiXCR to the RT-PCR reads. The sample includes around 790,000 distinct CDR3 sequences, over 20% of them seen just once. This specimen was PBMCs from blood, taken less than 6 days after vaccination. These receptors originate from a man over 45 who received an inactivated influenza vaccine. Both conserved end residues are part of each CDR3. The D gene is left open where the match is weak. Size is stated for part of the rows, as once, few or many counts, or as a class when the clone is expanded.

CDR3: CASSLAHGLTNSPLHF
DNA: TGTGCCAGCAGCTTAGCGCACGGACTTACTAATTCACCCCTCCACTTT
J: TRBJ1-6
V: TRBV11-1
D: NA
size: NA

CDR3: CASSWKAGAPSTDTQYF
DNA: TGTGCCAGCAGCTGGAAAGCGGGGGCCCCTAGCACAGATACGCAGTATTTT
J: TRBJ2-3
V: TRBV5-6
D: TRBD2
size: NA

CDR3: CATSQASYEQYF
DNA: TGTGCCACCAGTCAGGCCTCCTACGAGCAGTACTTC
J: TRBJ2-7
V: TRBV15
D: NA
size: NA

CDR3: CSARDGRVGNQPQHF
DNA: TGCAGTGCTAGAGATGGTAGGGTAGGCAATCAGCCCCAGCATTTT
J: TRBJ1-5
V: TRBV20-1
D: NA
size: NA

CDR3: CASSLPGTANTGELFF
DNA: TGCGCCAGCAGCTTGCCCGGGACAGCGAACACCGGGGAGCTGTTTTTT
J: TRBJ2-2
V: TRBV5-1
D: TRBD1
size: NA

CDR3: CSAREGTVGNQPQHF
DNA: TGCAGTGCTAGAGAAGGGACCGTTGGCAATCAGCCCCAGCATTTT
J: TRBJ1-5
V: TRBV20-1
D: NA
size: NA

CDR3: CASRWRTTNEKLFF
DNA: TGTGCCAGCAGGTGGAGGACCACAAATGAAAAACTGTTTTTT
J: TRBJ1-4
V: TRBV28
D: NA
size: few

CDR3: CASRSHQRGDNEQFF
DNA: TGCGCCAGCAGATCCCACCAGCGGGGTGACAATGAGCAGTTCTTC
J: TRBJ2-1
V: TRBV4-1
D: TRBD2
size: few

CDR3: CSARVGTGGINYGYTF
DNA: TGCAGTGCTAGAGTTGGGACAGGGGGCATTAACTATGGCTACACCTTC
J: TRBJ1-2
V: TRBV20-1
D: TRBD1
size: NA

CDR3: CASSEGRGGYTF
DNA: TGCGCCAGCAGTGAGGGGCGGGGTGGCTACACCTTC
J: TRBJ1-2
V: TRBV5-1
D: NA
size: NA

CDR3: CASRSGTSIPGELFF
DNA: TGTGCCTCACGATCCGGGACTAGCATCCCCGGGGAGCTGTTTTTT
J: TRBJ2-2
V: TRBV6-4
D: TRBD2
size: NA

CDR3: CASRPTGQNTEAFF
DNA: TGTGCCAGCAGACCGACAGGCCAGAACACTGAAGCTTTCTTT
J: TRBJ1-1
V: TRBV6-1
D: NA
size: many

CDR3: CSAASLAGDDTQYF
DNA: TGCAGTGCCGCCAGTTTGGCGGGAGATGATACGCAGTATTTT
J: TRBJ2-3
V: TRBV20-1
D: TRBD2
size: NA

CDR3: CASSLEASGSYEQFF
DNA: TGTGCCAGCAGCTTGGAGGCTAGCGGGAGTTATGAGCAGTTCTTC
J: TRBJ2-1
V: TRBV5-6
D: TRBD2
size: NA

CDR3: CASSLDPGAGALHF
DNA: TGTGCCAGCAGCTTAGACCCGGGTGCGGGGGCCCTCCACTTT
J: TRBJ1-6
V: TRBV11-2
D: NA
size: NA

CDR3: CASSYLPGASGIYNEQFF
DNA: TGTGCCAGCAGTTACTTGCCTGGGGCTAGCGGGATCTACAATGAGCAGTTCTTC
J: TRBJ2-1
V: TRBV6-2/TRBV6-3
D: TRBD2
size: few

CDR3: CASSLGGSAYTQYF
DNA: TGTGCCAGCAGTTTAGGAGGGTCAGCGTATACGCAGTATTTT
J: TRBJ2-3
V: TRBV12-3/TRBV12-4
D: NA
size: many

CDR3: CACSRGDIQYF
DNA: TGTGCCTGTTCAAGGGGAGACATTCAGTACTTC
J: TRBJ2-4
V: TRBV12-3/TRBV12-4
D: NA
size: many

CDR3: CASSFDTVAEQYF
DNA: TGTGCCAGCAGCTTTGACACCGTCGCCGAGCAGTACTTC
J: TRBJ2-7
V: TRBV27
D: NA
size: few

CDR3: CSAGDRVGAYEQYF
DNA: TGCAGTGCTGGAGACAGGGTTGGGGCCTACGAGCAGTACTTC
J: TRBJ2-7
V: TRBV20-1
D: TRBD1
size: few

CDR3: CASRDTGPGNQPQHF
DNA: TGTGCCAGCAGGGACACAGGGCCAGGCAATCAGCCCCAGCATTTT
J: TRBJ1-5
V: TRBV12-3/TRBV12-4
D: NA
size: NA

CDR3: CASSWGARMNTEAFF
DNA: TGCGCCAGCAGCTGGGGCGCAAGGATGAACACTGAAGCTTTCTTT
J: TRBJ1-1
V: TRBV5-1
D: NA
size: NA

CDR3: CASSLLTGRETQYF
DNA: TGTGCCAGCAGCTTACTTACAGGGAGGGAGACCCAGTACTTC
J: TRBJ2-5
V: TRBV5-1
D: NA
size: few

CDR3: CASSPLRGYNEQFF
DNA: TGTGCCAGCAGCCCCCTACGGGGTTACAATGAGCAGTTCTTC
J: TRBJ2-1
V: TRBV7-8
D: NA
size: few

CDR3: CASSPQSPLLYEQYF
DNA: TGCGCCAGCAGCCCTCAAAGCCCTTTACTCTACGAGCAGTACTTC
J: TRBJ2-7
V: TRBV5-1
D: NA
size: NA

CDR3: CASTTTGGPDGEQYF
DNA: TGTGCCAGCACCACCACCGGGGGACCAGATGGCGAGCAGTACTTC
J: TRBJ2-7
V: TRBV7-2
D: NA
size: NA

CDR3: CASTQGGIPYNEQFF
DNA: TGTGCCAGCACCCAGGGGGGGATCCCCTACAATGAGCAGTTCTTC
J: TRBJ2-1
V: TRBV12-3/TRBV12-4
D: NA
size: few

CDR3: CASSLATQGHEQYF
DNA: TGTGCCAGCAGCTTAGCGACGCAGGGCCACGAGCAGTACTTC
J: TRBJ2-7
V: TRBV7-9
D: NA
size: many